The sequence of this T cell receptor beta chain was determined in a study of blood T cells in healthy people across ages (dated by TCRdb to about 2015). Turning to the overall study: In model experiments, template switching captured about one uniquely barcoded TCR beta cDNA molecule for every two T cells. Using deep sequencing normalized with unique cDNA molecular identifiers, the study measured how TCR beta repertoire diversity changes with age. The donors were split into four age groups: young (average about 15 years), middle-aged (more than 35), aged (more than 60) and long-lived (roughly 88). To avoid experimental bias, donors of different ages were randomly spread across the sequencing lanes. Two additional independent replicas of 1 million unique cDNA reads from the same blood draw were analyzed for two donors (one aged 18 to 30 and one aged 80 or older). General conclusions and limits of the study: Donor CMV infection status was unknown, potentially confounding age-related changes in expanded clonotypes. Compared with the aged group, more naive CD4+ T cells, fewer expanded clones and increased TCR diversity were shown by the long-lived group, suggesting age selection. As age increased, observed TCR beta diversity per million T cells dropped in a roughly linear way, and a significant reduction was already evident by age about 40. Bulk unsorted PBMC profiling prevented conclusive comparison of naive and antigen-experienced compartments. There was a strong correlation between observed TCR beta diversity and the percentage of naive T cells measured by flow cytometry. Estimates of total diversity based on one million sequenced T cells were considered lower bounds and underestimates.

V and J are truncated by 4 bases and 5 bases respectively, leaving an intervening sequence of 17 bases. Counted from cysteine to phenylalanine, this CDR3 has 15 amino acids. Just CDR3 DNA is preserved here, 45 bases in frame from base 1. CDR1 is given as KGHSH and CDR2 as LQKENI, both from the germline V gene. Library prep was done by 5' RACE. Sequencing was carried out with an Illumina HiSeq 2500. A second PCR of 7 to 11 cycles was performed with a sample-barcoded 5' primer and a J-beta primer mix. Each TCR beta cDNA molecule received a unique molecular identifier from a template-switch 5' adaptor carrying 12 random nucleotides. Each sample yielded at least 2.5 million CDR3-containing paired-end reads. The Mint cDNA synthesis kit, primed by a TRBC-specific oligonucleotide, was used to synthesize first-strand cDNA from all RNA. Following uracil-DNA glycosylase treatment, a first 18-cycle PCR with universal primers M1SS and BC2_uni_R was performed on all cDNA. The original pipeline was this. Normalization of each sample was performed by random selection of 1 million high-quality reads, each carrying a distinct molecular identifier. Instead of being binned into consensus sequences, reads that shared molecular identifiers were thrown out. CDR3 identification, clonotype clustering and error correction used MiTCR with a Q25 quality threshold and the strictest error-elimination algorithm. A nonparametric unseen species model with Euler transformation was used to estimate lower-bound total TCR beta diversity. TCRdb ran its own pipeline on the public reads, namely fastp trimming at Q25 and MiXCR clone calling, and kept in-frame beta chains. Rows with a matching CDR3 protein are joined into one entry that keeps the most common DNA and genes. In this record, the V and J calls reflect TCRdb's handling and not the investigators' own analysis. In all, the sample holds about 1,500,000 distinct CDR3 sequences, and about 28% of those were seen once. 7.7% of the sample rests with the top ten.

With regard to this clonotype: This clone's antigen is unknown. Per-base quality was not reported, and no clone a single base away is much larger than it.

The donors were roughly 38 Caucasian individuals from Russia, aged roughly 6 to 100 years, who were systemically healthy. Each donor gave 8 to 10 milliliters of peripheral blood, collected into EDTA-treated Vacutainer tubes. Ficoll-Paque density-gradient centrifugation was used to isolate PBMCs, with at least 6 million per sample. Total RNA was extracted from PBMCs with Trizol reagent, with at least 5 micrograms obtained per sample. For every donor, flow cytometry on a PBMC aliquot measured the percentage of naive CD45RAhigh/CD27high T cells. The clonotype was recovered from a woman in her twenties or thirties in good health. Sequencing used blood. The chain employs TRBV18 and TRBJ1-1; the D gene is possibly TRBD1, with 6 bases matching. The DNA sequence is as follows: TGTGCCAGCTCACAAGGGGGGCAGGTTGTGACTGAAGCTTTCTTT. The encoded protein is CASSQGGQVVTEAFF.